This TCR beta chain is from a study of T cells in Graves' hyperthyroidism and ophthalmopathy. The study's findings and limits: Peripheral blood also featured most of the thyroid clonotypes expanded above 0.001.

The table lists this clonotype with many counts. Its target is not known. Amplification targeted TCR beta CDR3 regions from RNA transcripts. When the TCR CDR3 underwent first-round RT-PCR, the HTBI primer set was used. A single record per CDR3 protein comes from TCRdb applying MiXCR to the multiplex PCR reads. Among fewer than 350,000 distinct CDR3 sequences, roughly 13% were seen once, and the ten largest hold roughly 8.2%. The CDR3 loop spans 12 amino acids. Germline V gives CDR1 LGHDT, CDR2 YNNKEL (reference sequence). The V end lost 4 bases, the J end lost 7 bases, and 10 bases lay between the germline ends.

This chain connects TRBV3-1 to TRBJ1-1; D unclear. The sample taken for sequencing was blood. The source is a woman aged 35 to 49 with Graves' hyperthyroidism. CDR3 loop: CASSRARGEAFF. The CDR3 DNA sequence: TGTGCCAGCAGCCGAGCCCGGGGTGAAGCTTTCTTT.